This TCR beta chain was recovered during a study of tumor and adjacent non-tumor tissue in lung cancer. Study-wide context: Some 4.2 million productive TCRbeta reads were obtained per sample on average. Study observations and caveats: Compared with tumor, normal lung showed significantly lower TCR diversity. Normal lung showed higher cumulative top 100 clone frequency than tumor.

The germline V gene has CDR1 SGHAT and CDR2 FQNNGV. CDR3 length equals 13 residues. TCRbeta libraries were built with three rounds of nested PCR, modified from ARM-PCR. Each CDR3 protein is one row after TCRdb ran MiXCR on the multiplex PCR reads. This table holds just over 200,000 distinct CDR3 sequences, roughly 70% found once. This sample's RNA came from whole unsorted tissue. As regards this clonotype: The target antigen is unknown. The CDR3 carries no conserved terminal phenylalanine or tryptophan, so it likely arises from a read error.

J is TRBJ1-4 and V is TRBV11-2; no definite D call. Source material: lung tumor tissue. This TCR was sampled from a man in his 60s with non-small cell lung cancer. Here the CDR3 reads CASSLEWGSVLFS. Written as DNA, the CDR3 is TGTGCCAGTAGCTTAGAATGGGGATCAGTCCTGTTTTCT.